The following is a TCR beta chain sequence with its context. This clone appeared a single time. The antigen it binds to is not known. There are no base qualities to consult, and no much larger clone falls within one base. This sample stems from a study of T cells in tuberculosis (dated by TCRdb to 2016 to 2019). Concerning the study at large: In the study, CD1B tetramers and high-throughput TCR immunosequencing were combined to characterize T cells specific for the mycobacterial lipid antigen glucose monomycolate (GMM). A South African clinical cohort compared IGRA-negative adolescents, IGRA-positive adolescents with latent tuberculosis and adults with active tuberculosis, around 10 per group.

Study-wide conclusions, independent of this receptor: The smaller NN-distances were partly driven by shorter CDR3-alpha lengths in active tuberculosis patients, and the difference for TCR-beta did not reach statistical significance. Smaller mean NN-distances to GMM-specific TCRs were observed in active tuberculosis TCR-alpha repertoires than in IGRA-negative controls, suggesting clonal expansion of GMM-specific TCRs. Clinical samples were selected based on the availability of cryopreserved specimens, with adults included as active tuberculosis cases and adolescents included as controls. An accuracy of approximately 87% (AUROC 0.75 to 0.9) was reached by a classifier using the diverse GMM-specific repertoire, compared with around 70% accuracy when GEM motif frequencies were used.

Trimming leaves V shorter by 6 bases and J shorter by 0 bases, with the junction holding 7 bases beyond the gene matches. From a lookup of the germline V gene, CDR1 and CDR2 are ENHRY and SYGVKD. Counted from cysteine to phenylalanine, this CDR3 has 15 amino acids. The read is trimmed to its CDR3 DNA, 45 bases read in frame from base 1. At study entry, adolescents were screened for latent tuberculosis infection by tuberculin skin test and QuantiFERON-TB GOLD In-Tube IGRA. Immunosequencing was performed on unsorted cryopreserved PBMC and covered around 100,000 T cells per clinical donor on average. Eleven high schools in the Worcester region of the Western Cape, South Africa, served as enrollment sites for adolescents aged 12 to 18 years. Some ten M. tuberculosis-infected adolescents and about ten uninfected adolescents, matched for age and sex, were selected. For the adolescents, PBMC were isolated by density centrifugation from freshly drawn heparinized blood and then cryopreserved.

TCR libraries were generated with the immunoSEQ multiplex PCR assay, using TCR-beta and/or TCR-alpha/delta assays for each sample. Amplified TCR libraries were sequenced on the Illumina high-throughput platform. Per the source publication's procedure: Clustering and dimensionality reduction relied on pairwise TCRdist distances among GMM-specific receptors from T cells that were either sorted ex vivo or expanded in vitro. Each clinical repertoire received a mean NN-distance score, defined as the average TCRdist to the nearest 10% of tetramer-positive reference sequences. To compute GEM TCR motif frequency, the fraction of unique TCRs matching known GEM sequences by V/J usage and CDR3 length was calculated. Linear discriminant analysis with leave-one-out cross-validation, implemented in scikit-learn, was used to classify active tuberculosis. TCRdb took over this immuneACCESS table, retaining in-frame rearrangements with V and J assigned. Such tables are incomplete; in checked studies, under half of the missing clones stem from an unresolved V gene, and the remainder is unexplained. That table is the source of V, J and clone size, and D and trimming were worked out from the DNA. The sample records over 30,000 clones, around 96% of which are singletons. Of the sample, approximately 6.2% falls within the top ten clones.

Sample: PBMCs. This sequence uses TRBV10-3 and TRBJ1-1, with 7 bases matching TRBD1. This clonotype was obtained from a donor between 10 and 35 years old with latent tuberculosis or without tuberculosis infection. The sequenced DNA: TGTGCCATCAGAACCAGGGGACAGATGAACACTGAAGCTTTCTTT. Translated, this gives CAIRTRGQMNTEAFF.